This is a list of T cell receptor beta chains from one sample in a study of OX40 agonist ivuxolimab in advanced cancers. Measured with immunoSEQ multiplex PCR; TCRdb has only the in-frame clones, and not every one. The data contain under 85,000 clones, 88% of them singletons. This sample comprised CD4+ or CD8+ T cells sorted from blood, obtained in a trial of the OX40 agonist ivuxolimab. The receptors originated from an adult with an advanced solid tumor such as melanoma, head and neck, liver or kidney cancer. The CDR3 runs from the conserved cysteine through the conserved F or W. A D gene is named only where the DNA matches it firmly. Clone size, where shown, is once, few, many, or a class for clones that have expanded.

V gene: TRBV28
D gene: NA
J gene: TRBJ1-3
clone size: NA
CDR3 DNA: TGTGCCAGCAATTCCCCGGGTGTCGGGTCTGGAAACACCATATATTTT
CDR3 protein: CASNSPGVGSGNTIYF

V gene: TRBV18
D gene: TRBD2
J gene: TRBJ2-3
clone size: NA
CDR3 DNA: TGTGCCAGCTCACCAGTCGCTAGCGGGAGGACAGATACGCAGTATTTT
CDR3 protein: CASSPVASGRTDTQYF

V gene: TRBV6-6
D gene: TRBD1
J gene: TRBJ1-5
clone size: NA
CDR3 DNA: TGTGCCAGCAGTTGGGACAGAAATAGCAATCAGCCCCAGCATTTT
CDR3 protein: CASSWDRNSNQPQHF

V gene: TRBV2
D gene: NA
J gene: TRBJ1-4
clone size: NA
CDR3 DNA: TGTGCCAGCAGCGCTACAGGAATGACTAATGAAAAACTGTTTTTT
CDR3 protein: CASSATGMTNEKLFF

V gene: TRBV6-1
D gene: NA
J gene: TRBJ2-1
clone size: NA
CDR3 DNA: TGTGCCAGCACCGAAGGGCTAGCCGGCAATGAGCAGTTCTTC
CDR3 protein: CASTEGLAGNEQFF

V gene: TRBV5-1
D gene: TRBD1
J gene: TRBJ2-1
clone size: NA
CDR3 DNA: TGCGCCAGCAGCCCGGACAGGGTTCCCTACAATGAGCAGTTCTTC
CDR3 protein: CASSPDRVPYNEQFF

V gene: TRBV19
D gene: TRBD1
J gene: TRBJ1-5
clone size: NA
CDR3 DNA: TGTGCCAGTAGCGACAGGGGAAGTAGCAATCAGCCCCAGCATTTT
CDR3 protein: CASSDRGSSNQPQHF

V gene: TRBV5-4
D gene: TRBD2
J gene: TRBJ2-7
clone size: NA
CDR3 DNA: TGTGCCAGCAGCCAACGGGAAGCGGGAGGGTACGAGCAGTACTTC
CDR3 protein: CASSQREAGGYEQYF

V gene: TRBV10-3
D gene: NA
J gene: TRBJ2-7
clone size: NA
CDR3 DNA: TGTGCCATGAAGGGATCGGGGCCGACCTACGAGCAGTACTTC
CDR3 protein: CAMKGSGPTYEQYF

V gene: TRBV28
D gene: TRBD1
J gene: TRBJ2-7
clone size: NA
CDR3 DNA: TGTGCCAGCAGTTTGTTATCAGGGGGTTATCAGCCCTACGAGCAGTACTTC
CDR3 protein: CASSLLSGGYQPYEQYF

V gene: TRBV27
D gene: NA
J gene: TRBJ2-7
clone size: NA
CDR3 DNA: TGTGCCAGCAGTCTCCGAGGTGCGGAGGGTTCCTACGAGCAGTACTTC
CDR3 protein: CASSLRGAEGSYEQYF

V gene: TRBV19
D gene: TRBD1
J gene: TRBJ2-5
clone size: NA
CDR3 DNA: TGTGCCAGTAGTGTTTCCGGGACAGGACAAGAGACCCAGTACTTC
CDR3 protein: CASSVSGTGQETQYF

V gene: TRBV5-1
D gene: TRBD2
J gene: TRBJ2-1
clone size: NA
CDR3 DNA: TGCGCCAGCAGCCCGGGACTAGCATCCTACAATGAGCAGTTCTTC
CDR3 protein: CASSPGLASYNEQFF

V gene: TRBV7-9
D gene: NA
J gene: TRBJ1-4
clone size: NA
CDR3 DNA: TGTGCCAGCAGCTTAGATCGTCAGAAACTGTTTTTT
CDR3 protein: CASSLDRQKLFF

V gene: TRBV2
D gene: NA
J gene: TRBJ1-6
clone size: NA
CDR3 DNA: TGTGCCAGCAGTGTCCTGGGGGACTCACCCCTCCACTTT
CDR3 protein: CASSVLGDSPLHF

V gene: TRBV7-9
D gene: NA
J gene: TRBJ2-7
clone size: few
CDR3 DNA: TGTGCCAGCAGCCCCTTTGGGGCGGGGGCTTACGAGCAGTACTTC
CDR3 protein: CASSPFGAGAYEQYF

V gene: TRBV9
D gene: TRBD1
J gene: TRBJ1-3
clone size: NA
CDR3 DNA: TGTGCCAGCAGCCAAAGTGGACAGGCCGGAAACACCATATATTTT
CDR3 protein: CASSQSGQAGNTIYF

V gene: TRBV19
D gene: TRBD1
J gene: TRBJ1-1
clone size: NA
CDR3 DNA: TGTGCCAGTATGGGGGACAGTGGATACACTGAAGCTTTCTTT
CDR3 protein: CASMGDSGYTEAFF

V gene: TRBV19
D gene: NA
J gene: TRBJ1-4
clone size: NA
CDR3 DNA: TGTGCCAGTAGATGGACGGGGGAAAGTGAAAAACTGTTTTTT
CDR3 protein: CASRWTGESEKLFF

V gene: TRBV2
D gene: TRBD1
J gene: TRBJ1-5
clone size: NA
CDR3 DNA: TGTGCCAGCAGTGGGACAGGGGGCCCTCAGCCCCAGCATTTT
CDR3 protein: CASSGTGGPQPQHF

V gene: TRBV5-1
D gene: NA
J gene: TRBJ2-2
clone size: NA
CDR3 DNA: TGCGCCAGCAGCTTGTTACAGGCGAACACCGGGGAGCTGTTTTTT
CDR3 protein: CASSLLQANTGELFF

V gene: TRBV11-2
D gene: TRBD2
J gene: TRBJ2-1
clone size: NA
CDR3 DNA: TGTGCCAGCAGCTCGTCTGGCGCGGGAGGCTACAATGAGCAGTTCTTC
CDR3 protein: CASSSSGAGGYNEQFF

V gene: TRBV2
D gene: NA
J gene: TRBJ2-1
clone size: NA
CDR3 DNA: TGTGCCAGCAGTGGGACACAATACAATGAGCAGTTCTTC
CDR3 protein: CASSGTQYNEQFF

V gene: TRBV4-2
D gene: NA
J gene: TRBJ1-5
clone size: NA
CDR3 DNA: TGTGCCAGCAGCCAAGTAGTGAGTCAGCCCCAGCATTTT
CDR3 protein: CASSQVVSQPQHF

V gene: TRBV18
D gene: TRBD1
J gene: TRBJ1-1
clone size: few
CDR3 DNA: TGTGCCAGCTCACCCAGGGGGGGGAACACTGAAGCTTTCTTT
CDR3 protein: CASSPRGGNTEAFF

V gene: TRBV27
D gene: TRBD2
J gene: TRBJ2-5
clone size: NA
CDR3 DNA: TGTGCCAGCAGTAGAACTTTAGCGGGAGGTTGGGAGACCCAGTACTTC
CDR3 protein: CASSRTLAGGWETQYF

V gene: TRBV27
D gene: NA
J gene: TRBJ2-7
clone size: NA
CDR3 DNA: TGTGCCAGCCGCCTCTTGAGCGGCGCCTACGAGCAGTACTTC
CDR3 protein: CASRLLSGAYEQYF

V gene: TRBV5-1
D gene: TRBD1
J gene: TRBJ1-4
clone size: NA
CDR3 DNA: TGCGCCAGCAGCGTACAGGGGGACATTAATGAAAAACTGTTTTTT
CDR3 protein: CASSVQGDINEKLFF

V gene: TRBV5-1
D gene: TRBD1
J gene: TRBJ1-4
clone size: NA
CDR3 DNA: TGCGCCAGCAGCACAGATGCCCGGACAGGAGGAGAAAAACTGTTTTTT
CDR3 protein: CASSTDARTGGEKLFF

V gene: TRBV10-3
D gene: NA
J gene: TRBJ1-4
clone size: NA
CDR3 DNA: TGTGCCATCCAGGAGAGGGCTAATGAAAAACTGTTTTTT
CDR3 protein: CAIQERANEKLFF

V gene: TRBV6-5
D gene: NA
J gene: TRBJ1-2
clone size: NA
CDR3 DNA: TGTGCCCGCAGGCAACCCCAGAACTATGGCTACACCTTC
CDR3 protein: CARRQPQNYGYTF

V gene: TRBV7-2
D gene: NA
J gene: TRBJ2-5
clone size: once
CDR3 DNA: TGTGCCAGCAGCACAACCGGGACCGTCGAGACCCAGTACTTC
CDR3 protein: CASSTTGTVETQYF

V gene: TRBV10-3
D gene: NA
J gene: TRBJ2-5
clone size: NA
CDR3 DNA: TGTGCCATCAGGGGGTCGGGCCAAGAGACCCAGTACTTC
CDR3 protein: CAIRGSGQETQYF

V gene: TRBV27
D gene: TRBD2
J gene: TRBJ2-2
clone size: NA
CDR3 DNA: TGTGCCAGCAGTTCATTGGGGAACAGCGGGAGTGAAACCGGGGAGCTGTTTTTT
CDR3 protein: CASSSLGNSGSETGELFF

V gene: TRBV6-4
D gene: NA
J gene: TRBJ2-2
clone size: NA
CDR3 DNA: TGTGCCAGCAGTGTGGAAGCGAACACCGGGGAGCTGTTTTTT
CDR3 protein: CASSVEANTGELFF

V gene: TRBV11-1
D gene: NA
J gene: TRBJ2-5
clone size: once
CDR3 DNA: TGTGCCAGCAGCTTGATCCAAGAGACCCAGTACTTC
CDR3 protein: CASSLIQETQYF

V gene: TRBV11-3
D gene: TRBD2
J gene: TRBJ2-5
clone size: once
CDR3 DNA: TGTGCCAGCAGCCGTGGGACTAGCGGGTCCCAAGAGACCCAGTACTTC
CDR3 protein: CASSRGTSGSQETQYF

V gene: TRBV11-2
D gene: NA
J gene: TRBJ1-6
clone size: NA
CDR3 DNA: TGTGCCAGCAGCCCCAAAACCCCGAGCTCCTATAATTCACCCCTCCACTTT
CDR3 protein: CASSPKTPSSYNSPLHF